Shown below are 20 T cell receptor beta chains from a single sample sequenced in a study of blood T cells in healthy people across ages. Through a sample-barcoded 5' primer and a J-beta primer mix, a second PCR was run for roughly 6 to 11 cycles. TCRdb processed the 5' RACE reads anew with MiXCR; each CDR3 protein has one entry. The table records about 780,000 distinct CDR3 sequences, roughly 26% of them present only once. A further study also used this sample, focusing on T cells of mothers and their children.

The specimen was blood. These receptors were taken from a boy younger than 18 in good health.

Only a few counts were recorded for this clonotype. The chain uses TRBV20-1 and TRBJ1-2, with D hard to call. CDR3 length equals 14 residues. Trimming removed 3 bases at V and 0 bases at J, with 11 bases between. Germline-derived CDR1 and CDR2 are DFQATT and SNEGSKA (reference sequence). The CDR3: CSARRVGANYGYTF. The CDR3 nucleotides read TGCAGTGCTAGGCGGGTCGGAGCTAACTATGGCTACACCTTC.

This clonotype has only a few counts. The V and J genes are TRBV28 and TRBJ2-7; TRBD1 aligns across 10 bases. Per the germline V gene, CDR1 is MDHEN and CDR2 is SYDVKM. V dropped 5 bases and J dropped 5; count of bases not matched to a gene: 9. This CDR3 is 15 amino acids long. CDR3 loop: CASSLRDRGRNEQYF. The CDR3 DNA follows: TGTGCCAGCAGTCTCCGGGACAGGGGTCGGAACGAGCAGTACTTC.

V gene TRBV20-1 combines with J gene TRBJ1-5; D gene ambiguous. The CDR3 runs to 14 residues. CDR1 is DFQATT, CDR2 SNEGSKA, per germline (reference sequence). V dropped 3 bases and J dropped 2 bases, with 11 bases sitting between them. The DNA of the CDR3 is TGCAGTGCTAGTTTGATGGGCGGCAATCAGCCCCAGCATTTT. Protein sequence: CSASLMGGNQPQHF.

The chain has TRBV28 and TRBJ1-1; no reliable D call. Germline V CDR1 and CDR2: MDHEN, SYDVKM. The CDR3 is made up of 14 amino acids. The V end was cut by 1 base, the J end by 6 bases, with 12 bases between. The CDR3 nucleotides are TGTGCCAGCAGTTTATTATGGGGAACGGCTGAAGCTTTCTTT. Protein sequence: CASSLLWGTAEAFF.

This clonotype was counted at least ten times. The V and J genes are TRBV12-3 or TRBV12-4 and TRBJ2-5; D gene ambiguous. The DNA end lines up better with TRBJ2-7; the J call may be wrong. The CDR3 is made up of 11 amino acids. The CDR3 region has the DNA TGTGCCAGCAGCGCAGCCTACGAGCAGTACTTC. This gives the protein CASSAAYEQYF.

V and J are TRBV7-8 and TRBJ1-5; 7 bases map to TRBD1. Germline trimming cut 2 bases from V and 7 bases from J; bases unmatched to any gene: 8. Germline V gene data show CDR1 as SGHVS and CDR2 as FQNEAQ. The length of the CDR3 is 15 residues. DNA of the CDR3: TGTGCCAGCAGCTTACAACAGGGGCCTTCGCAGCCCCAGCATTTT. Protein sequence: CASSLQQGPSQPQHF.

The chain carries TRBV20-1 and TRBJ1-1; the D gene is possibly TRBD1 (5 bases). The CDR3 consists of 13 residues. The germline V gene encodes CDR1 DFQATT and CDR2 SNEGSKA (reference sequence). V was clipped by 6 bases and J by 5 bases, with 16 bases between them. In DNA form, the CDR3 reads TGCAGTGCCTACGGGGCCTTTGGGACTGAAGCTTTCTTT. Its translation is CSAYGAFGTEAFF.

This rearrangement joins TRBV5-5 to TRBJ2-2; 9 bases match TRBD1. The CDR3 has 15 residues. With 1 base clipped from V and 3 bases from J, the junction kept 1 base outside the gene matches. Germline V gene sequence: CDR1 SGHKS, CDR2 YYEKEE (reference sequence). The CDR3 DNA sequence: TGTGCCAGCAGCTTGTGGACAGGGGACACCGGGGAGCTGTTTTTT. Translation gives CASSLWTGDTGELFF.

This clonotype came up a few times. This rearrangement joins TRBV6-2 or TRBV6-3 to TRBJ1-1; TRBD1 is a possible D gene (5 bases). This CDR3 is built from 13 residues. The V gene lost 4 bases and the J gene lost 5 bases, with 11 bases spanning the gap. Germline loops: CDR1 MNHEY, CDR2 SVGEGT. The CDR3 nucleotides are TGTGCCAGCAGTTCATACGGGGGGACTGAAGCTTTCTTT. Translation: CASSSYGGTEAFF.

This chain joins TRBV6-5 and TRBJ1-2; a weak D match, TRBD1 (5 bases). Germline loops: CDR1 MNHEY, CDR2 SVGAGI. This CDR3 comprises 15 residues. Trimming took off 2 bases at V and 2 bases at J, with 12 bases between the two ends. DNA of the CDR3: TGTGCCAGCAGTTACGGGGCCAACGGGAACTATGGCTACACCTTC. Translating it yields CASSYGANGNYGYTF.

This chain links TRBV9 with TRBJ1-5, with D tentatively TRBD1 (6 bases). V gave up 4 bases and J gave up 3 bases, with 14 bases separating them. This CDR3 spans 15 amino acids. Germline assignment: CDR1 SGDLS and CDR2 YYNGEE. The CDR3 protein is CASSPGGATNQPQHF. As DNA, the CDR3 is TGTGCCAGCAGCCCCGGGGGGGCAACCAATCAGCCCCAGCATTTT.

Only a few counts were recorded for this clonotype. The CDR3: CASSERAAAEKLFF. Written as DNA, the CDR3 is TGTGCCAGCAGTGAACGGGCAGCCGCTGAAAAACTGTTTTTT. The chain combines TRBV6-1 with TRBJ1-4, with unresolved D. CDR3 length: 14 amino acids. Germline V gene sequence: CDR1 MNHNS, CDR2 SASEGT. V lost 2 bases, J lost 7 bases, and 11 bases lay in between.

This clonotype was detected a few times. At one end the junction does not follow the germline gene, possibly because of a read error. The chain uses TRBV5-1 and TRBJ2-7, with no clear D. This CDR3 region has 15 residues. CDR1 is SGHRS and CDR2 is YFSETQ in the germline V gene. CDR3 nucleotide sequence: TGTGCCAGCAGCCCGTTGGACGCCAGCTCCTACGAGCAGTACTTC. Its translation is CASSPLDASSYEQYF.

The rearrangement uses TRBV7-8 and TRBJ2-5; D might be TRBD2 (5 bases). The V gene lost 1 base and the J gene lost 0 bases, with 9 bases spanning the gap. The CDR3 consists of 15 residues. From germline, CDR1 is SGHVS and CDR2 FQNEAQ. The CDR3: CASSLGGQYQETQYF. CDR3 nucleotide sequence: TGTGCCAGCAGCTTAGGAGGGCAGTACCAAGAGACCCAGTACTTC.

The chain is built from TRBV28 and TRBJ2-5; TRBD1 aligns across 9 bases. The CDR3 has 16 amino acids. V lost 6 bases, J lost 4 bases, and 12 bases stayed unmatched. Germline CDR1 is MDHEN and CDR2 is SYDVKM. The CDR3 loop reads CASRDRGLLGPETQYF. For the CDR3, the DNA is TGTGCCAGCAGGGACAGGGGACTACTGGGCCCAGAGACCCAGTACTTC.

This clonotype was counted many times. The chain has TRBV7-6 and TRBJ1-5, with a possible D match to TRBD1 (6 bases). Germline lookup yields CDR1 SGHVS and CDR2 FNYEAQ. The CDR3 length is 14 residues. The V and J ends lost 4 bases and 7 bases respectively, with 14 bases between them. CDR3 bases: TGTGCCAGCAGCTCACAGGGAATTGGGCAGCCCCAGCATTTT. Protein: CASSSQGIGQPQHF.

Only a few counts were recorded for this clonotype. Here the CDR3 DNA reads TGTGCCAGCAGTTTGTCGGGACTCGCTAACTATGGCTACACCTTC. Translating gives CASSLSGLANYGYTF. The rearrangement links TRBV6-5 to TRBJ1-2; D might be TRBD1 (5 bases). The CDR3 totals 15 residues. Germline V lookup: CDR1 MNHEY, CDR2 SVGAGI. Trimming removed 4 bases from V and 0 bases from J, with 12 bases in between.

This clonotype was observed a handful of times. V is TRBV20-1 and J is TRBJ2-5; 9 bases are a match to TRBD2. This CDR3 comprises 15 residues. After removal of 0 bases from V and 5 bases from J, the junction contained 7 bases not matched to a gene. CDR1 is DFQATT and CDR2 is SNEGSKA in the germline V gene (reference sequence). The CDR3 protein is CSARDPSGEGETQYF. The CDR3 nucleotides read TGCAGTGCTAGAGATCCTAGCGGGGAGGGTGAGACCCAGTACTTC.

This clonotype was picked up many times. This chain links TRBV4-2 with TRBJ1-4, with TRBD1 matching over 9 bases. The germline V gene has CDR1 LGHNA and CDR2 YNFKEQ. The CDR3 is 16 residues long. V lost 5 bases to trimming and J lost 8 bases; unmatched junction nucleotides: 12. The DNA of the CDR3 is TGTGCCAGCAGCTTCGACGGCGGGACAGGGCGCGAAAAACTGTTTTTT. This translates into CASSFDGGTGREKLFF.

In its sample, this clonotype was seen a few times. The chain employs TRBV25-1 and TRBJ2-1; D is ambiguous. The CDR3 has 12 residues. CDR1 is MGHDK and CDR2 is SYGVNS in the germline V gene. The V end was cut by 4 bases, the J end by 2 bases, with 3 bases between. The CDR3 DNA is TGTGCCAGCAGTGCCCCCTACAATGAGCAGTTCTTC. It is translated as CASSAPYNEQFF. Drawing the rest from reference TRBV25-1 and TRBJ2-1, the complete variable domain is EADIYQTPRYLVIGTGKKITLECSQTMGHDKMYWYQQDPGMELHLIHYSYGVNSTEKGDLSSESTVSRIRTEHFPLTLESARPSHTSQYLCASSAPYNEQFFGPGTRLTVL.